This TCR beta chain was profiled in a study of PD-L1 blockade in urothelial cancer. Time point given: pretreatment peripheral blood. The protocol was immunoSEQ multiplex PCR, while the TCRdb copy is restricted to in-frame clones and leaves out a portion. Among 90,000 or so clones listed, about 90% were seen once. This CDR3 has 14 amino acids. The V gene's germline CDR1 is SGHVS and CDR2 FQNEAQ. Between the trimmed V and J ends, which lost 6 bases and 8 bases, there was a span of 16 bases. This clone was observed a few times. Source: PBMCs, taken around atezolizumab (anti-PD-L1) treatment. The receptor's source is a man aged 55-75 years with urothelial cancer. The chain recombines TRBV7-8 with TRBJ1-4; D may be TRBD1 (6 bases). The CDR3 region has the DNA TGTGCCAGCAGGCCCCCCGACAGGAGGGAAAAACTGTTTTTT. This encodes CASRPPDRREKLFF.